This T cell receptor (beta chain) is from a study of cytomegalovirus exposure and HLA in healthy donors. Study background: A previous analysis identified 95 million to 130 million unique TCR beta sequences derived from approximately 190 million T cells.

A word on this clone: Its target is not known.

PCR primers comprised 60 Vbeta and 13 Jbeta primers. Assay: immunoSEQ multiplex PCR; the TCRdb copy retains only in-frame clones and omits some. Here the sample table reports approximately 72,000 clones. The V gene end was trimmed by 7 bases and the J gene end by 6 bases; junction bases not matched to a gene: 16. The germline CDR1 and CDR2 sequences are LNHDA and SQIVND (reference sequence). The CDR3 consists of 18 residues. Study-level points and caveats: Immune exposure was documented only through CMV serostatus. Researchers reported from a later analysis that most CMV-associated TCR beta chains appeared HLA-restricted.

The sequence was obtained from a man aged 35 to 55 in good health and CMV-seronegative. The sample taken for sequencing was PBMCs. The chain is built from TRBV19 and TRBJ2-2; 11 bases line up with TRBD1. CDR3 bases: TGTGCCAGTACCCCCCCCAAGTTGGGGACAGGGGGTTCCGGGGAGCTGTTTTTT. Protein: CASTPPKLGTGGSGELFF.